This TCR beta chain was captured by sequencing in a study of cytomegalovirus exposure and HLA in healthy donors. Concerning this clone: Its matching antigen is unknown.

Study-level findings and limits: Earlier results showed most TCR beta V segments being productive about 90% or about 30% of the time. Later analysis identified several of the most significant clusters that appeared linked to common viral pathogens. TCR beta chains numbering some 150 were designated cytomegalovirus-associated. V- and J-gene trimming of TCR beta was linked (in a later analysis) to a missense DCLRE1C variant.

The PCR contained 60 Vbeta and 13 Jbeta primers. Generated by immunoSEQ multiplex PCR, the TCRdb table keeps only in-frame clones and is missing some. The repertoire holds some 160,000 clones, with about three quarters as singletons. This clonotype was obtained from a woman in her twenties or thirties in good health and CMV-seronegative. Material: PBMCs.

For the CDR3, the DNA is TGTGCCAGCAGTTATCCACAGGGGACTAATGAAAAACTGTTTTTT. Translating gives CASSYPQGTNEKLFF. The chain employs TRBV6-6 and TRBJ1-4; 7 nucleotides line up with TRBD1. This CDR3 region has 15 residues. V shed 3 bases, J shed 2 bases, and the junction held 3 bases outside the gene matches. CDR1 is MNHNY and CDR2 is SVGAGI in the germline V gene (reference sequence).